The 30 T cell receptor beta chains in this list originate from one sample, sequenced in a study of monozygotic twins with inflammatory bowel disease (dated by TCRdb to about 2019). The method was 5' RACE. This sample was sequenced with an Illumina HiSeq 2500. With the reads reprocessed by TCRdb, a single entry stands for each CDR3 protein sequence and no DNA is reported. For this sample, the table gives around 380,000 distinct CDR3 sequences. Less than 2.5% of the sample is held by the ten biggest clonotypes. Sequenced material: blood. The receptors stem from a human donor with ulcerative colitis or Crohn's disease, or a healthy co-twin of an affected twin (not recorded which).

The chain has TRBV3-1 and TRBJ1-3. This CDR3 region has 12 residues. Looked up from germline, CDR1 is LGHDT and CDR2 is YNNKEL (reference sequence). The CDR3 loop is CASSPPGNTIYF.

The chain recombines TRBV5-1 with TRBJ1-2; lacking DNA, the TRBD1 call made by TCRdb goes unchecked. This CDR3 is 14 amino acids long. Germline CDR1 and CDR2: SGHRS and YFSETQ. The chain's CDR3 is CASSTGQRNYGYTF.

This chain uses TRBV7-2 with TRBJ2-7. Germline V gene sequence: CDR1 SGHTA, CDR2 FQGNSA. This CDR3 region has 14 residues. This CDR3 reads CASSMMGFSYEQYF.

The chain couples TRBV20-1 to TRBJ2-7; TCRdb lists TRBD2, though no DNA is available to test this call. The length of the CDR3 is 13 residues. Germline lookup yields CDR1 DFQATT and CDR2 SNEGSKA (reference sequence). This CDR3 is CSARGLAGYEQYF.

The chain has TRBV18 and TRBJ1-2. The CDR3 extends over 14 amino acids. Germline CDR1 reads KGHSH; CDR2 reads LQKENI. This CDR3 is CASSPPEASYGYTF.

The rearrangement uses TRBV11-2 and TRBJ1-4; TCRdb gives TRBD1 as the D gene, but with no DNA this cannot be confirmed. Germline CDR1 and CDR2: SGHAT and FQNNGV. The CDR3 sequence is 18 residues long. This chain's CDR3 is CASSSLLTGVSPNEKLFF.

The V gene is TRBV7-2, the J gene TRBJ1-5; TCRdb gives TRBD1 as the D gene, but with no DNA this cannot be confirmed. CDR1 is SGHTA and CDR2 is FQGNSA in the germline V gene. This CDR3 region has 14 residues. CDR3 sequence reads: CASSRDRMNQPQHF.

The gene calls are TRBV12-3 or TRBV12-4 and TRBJ2-7; without DNA, the TCRdb call of TRBD2 cannot be checked. CDR3 length equals 15 residues. The CDR3 loop is CASSLGTSGRYEQYF.

This sequence joins TRBV29-1 and TRBJ1-1. The CDR3 totals 14 residues. Germline V lookup: CDR1 SQVTM, CDR2 ANQGSEA. Here the CDR3 reads CSVDPARANTEAFF.

This sequence joins TRBV7-3 and TRBJ1-1; TCRdb outputs TRBD1, but without DNA this stays unchecked. CDR1 is SGHTA, CDR2 FQGTGA, per germline. CDR3 length equals 15 residues. CDR3 loop: CASSPRDRSNTEAFF.

This sequence joins TRBV4-1 and TRBJ1-1; TCRdb's D call, TRBD1, is unchecked because there is no DNA. The CDR3 loop spans 16 amino acids. CDR1 is MGHRA, CDR2 YSYEKL, per germline. The CDR3 loop reads CASSHIYRGKNTEAFF.

The J gene is TRBJ2-3, the V gene TRBV7-3; TCRdb lists TRBD2, though no DNA is available to test this call. This CDR3 region has 14 residues. Germline loops: CDR1 SGHTA, CDR2 FQGTGA. The CDR3 sequence: CASSGDSSADTQYF.

The V call is TRBV7-9, the J call TRBJ1-4; no DNA is available, so the TRBD1 call from TCRdb remains unchecked. The germline V gene has CDR1 SEHNR and CDR2 FQNEAQ (reference sequence). The CDR3 is made up of 14 amino acids. This CDR3 is CASSADRSNEKLFF.

The chain has TRBV6-1 and TRBJ1-5; absent DNA, TCRdb's TRBD1 call cannot be checked. The CDR3 consists of 14 residues. Germline CDR1 is MNHNS and CDR2 is SASEGT. This CDR3 is CASRVGQGNQPQHF.

The J gene is TRBJ2-1, the V gene TRBV6-1; TCRdb's D call, TRBD2, is unchecked because there is no DNA. Germline CDR1 is MNHNS and CDR2 is SASEGT. The CDR3 has 16 amino acids. CDR3 residues: CASSTRAVGLYNEQFF.

The rearrangement links TRBV7-9 to TRBJ2-3; as DNA is missing, the TRBD2 call by TCRdb cannot be tested. Germline V gene lookup returns CDR1 SEHNR and CDR2 FQNEAQ (reference sequence). The CDR3 has 16 amino acids. The CDR3 reads CASSLPEAGEPDTQYF.

The J gene is TRBJ1-1, the V gene TRBV6-1; checking the TCRdb D call of TRBD1 is not possible without DNA. The germline V gene encodes CDR1 MNHNS and CDR2 SASEGT. The CDR3 is made up of 15 amino acids. The CDR3 sequence: CASSRDRNGIWEAFF.

V and J are TRBV4-2 and TRBJ2-5; there is no DNA to check the TCRdb D call of TRBD1. CDR1 is LGHNA, CDR2 YNFKEQ, per germline. The CDR3 runs 17 residues. The CDR3 sequence: CASSQDPSGARQETQYF.

V gene TRBV11-2 combines with J gene TRBJ1-2; TCRdb picks TRBD1, but there is no DNA to check that call. The germline V gene encodes CDR1 SGHAT and CDR2 FQNNGV. The CDR3 has 15 residues. The CDR3 sequence is CASSFGASGSYGYTF.

This rearrangement joins TRBV7-2 to TRBJ2-1; checking the TCRdb D call of TRBD2 is not possible without DNA. There are 16 residues in the CDR3. Germline loops: CDR1 SGHTA, CDR2 FQGNSA. CDR3 region: CAISLVGLAGVGEQFF.

The chain combines TRBV20-1 with TRBJ2-5; no DNA is available, so the TRBD2 call from TCRdb remains unchecked. The CDR3 runs 14 residues. Germline lookup yields CDR1 DFQATT and CDR2 SNEGSKA (reference sequence). CDR3 amino acids: CSARTSGGLETQYF.

This rearrangement joins TRBV6-6 to TRBJ2-5. The CDR3 spans 13 residues. Germline CDR1 MNHNY, CDR2 SVGAGI (reference sequence). The CDR3 reads CASSVRPEETQYF.

The chain couples TRBV6-5 to TRBJ2-3; with no DNA, the TCRdb D assignment of TRBD2 cannot be verified. Germline loops: CDR1 MNHEY, CDR2 SVGAGI. CDR3 length: 13 amino acids. The CDR3 spells CASNYALGGTQYF.

The V call is TRBV5-1, the J call TRBJ1-1. Germline CDR1 and CDR2: SGHRS and YFSETQ. This CDR3 has 14 amino acids. The CDR3 spells CASSLAWDVTEAFF.

V usage is TRBV5-1 and J usage is TRBJ1-3; TCRdb reports TRBD1, a call that lacks DNA to check it against. CDR3 length: 15 amino acids. Germline-derived CDR1 and CDR2 are SGHRS and YFSETQ. CDR3 loop: CASRPYGQSGNTIYF. Together with reference TRBV5-1 and TRBJ1-3, the CDR3 gives the full variable domain: KAGVTQTPRYLIKTRGQQVTLSCSPISGHRSVSWYQQTPGQGLQFLFEYFSETQRNKGNFPGRFSGRQFSNSRSEMNVSTLELGDSALYLCASRPYGQSGNTIYFGEGSWLTVV.

This chain uses TRBV7-2 with TRBJ2-2; TCRdb calls TRBD1, which cannot be checked without DNA. Germline CDR1 reads SGHTA; CDR2 reads FQGNSA. The CDR3 length is 14 residues. CDR3 amino acids: CASSPGPYTGELFF.

V gene TRBV5-4 combines with J gene TRBJ2-7; no DNA is available, so the TRBD1 call from TCRdb remains unchecked. CDR1 and CDR2 from the germline V gene are SGHNT and YYREEE (reference sequence). The CDR3 length is 15 residues. Here the CDR3 reads CASSLGGQARYEQYF.

The V and J genes are TRBV18 and TRBJ2-6; TCRdb selects TRBD2, and the lack of DNA leaves this call unchecked. Germline values: CDR1 KGHSH, CDR2 LQKENI. This CDR3 is built from 16 residues. The CDR3 loop is CASSPRTSSGANVLTF.

This chain links TRBV2 with TRBJ2-3; TCRdb's D call, TRBD2, is unchecked because there is no DNA. Germline V gene sequence: CDR1 SNHLY, CDR2 FYNNEI. This CDR3 spans 16 amino acids. The CDR3 loop is CASSYTSGGATDTQYF.

This sequence joins TRBV6-5 and TRBJ1-2. The CDR3 runs to 14 residues. Germline lookup yields CDR1 MNHEY and CDR2 SVGAGI. The CDR3 sequence is CASSYRGRNYGYTF.